Sequencing of this T cell receptor (beta chain) was carried out in a study of shared clonotypes between healthy human individuals. Overall study: Three plates each covered CD4 naive and memory; CD8 naive two, CD8 memory one.

Germline V lookup: CDR1 SGHAT, CDR2 FQNNGV. The CDR3 loop spans 12 amino acids. Trimming left V 5 bases short and J 5 bases short, with 8 bases between. General study points: Generation probability values for non-shared clonotypes were lower than those for clonotypes shared by all four donors.

Replicate PCRs run on sorted subsets employed around 200 ng DNA, about 27,000 T cell genomes. The protocol was immunoSEQ multiplex PCR, while the TCRdb copy is restricted to in-frame clones and leaves out a portion. The sample yields some 1.4 million clones, roughly 96% seen once. CD45RA-negative memory and CD45RA+ naive subsets were split from the CD4+ cells. On this clone itself: Its antigen remains unknown.

V is TRBV11-2 and J is TRBJ2-3; no definite D call. Sequencing used naive CD4+ T cells sorted from blood. The subset: CD45RA+ positively selected. The origin of this receptor is a man younger than 45 in good health. CDR3 region: CASSPIGDTQYF. In DNA, the CDR3 is TGTGCCAGCAGCCCCATTGGAGATACGCAGTATTTT.